Shown below are 9 T cell receptor beta chains from a single sample sequenced in a study of T-cell reconstitution after alpha-beta-depleted transplantation in children. Preparation of the TCRbeta library was carried out with unique molecular identifiers. One entry per CDR3 protein results from TCRdb running MiXCR on the PCR reads. The repertoire holds approximately 230,000 distinct CDR3 sequences, with about 25% as singletons. Sequenced material: PBMCs, taken before TCRalphabeta/CD19-depleted stem cell transplant. All receptors come from a girl between 2 and 10 years old with Fanconi anemia, due to receive a stem cell transplant.

A word on this clonotype: Its ends do not fully match the called genes, so a read error is possible. The chain couples TRBV20-1 to TRBJ2-1; D gene ambiguous. Germline lookup yields CDR1 DFQATT and CDR2 SNEGSKA (reference sequence). The CDR3 has 17 residues. This CDR3 reads CCARPQLGIPTYNEQFF. In nucleotides, the CDR3 is TGCTGTGCTAGGCCCCAGCTAGGAATCCCGACCTACAATGAGCAGTTCTTC.

This clonotype was detected only a few times. The rearrangement links TRBV6-6 to TRBJ2-3; D gene uncertain. The CDR3 is 12 residues long. V shed 7 bases and J shed 6 bases, with 11 bases lying between them. In germline, CDR1 is MNHNY, CDR2 SVGAGI (reference sequence). The CDR3 DNA follows: TGTGCCAGCAAGGCTAGAAGGGATACGCAGTATTTT. Translation: CASKARRDTQYF.

CDR3 sequence reads: CASSSGRGLYGYTF. As DNA, the CDR3 is TGTGCCAGCAGCTCTGGACGAGGCCTCTATGGCTACACCTTC. This rearrangement joins TRBV11-2 to TRBJ1-2; D gene unclear. CDR1 and CDR2 (germline): SGHAT, FQNNGV. The CDR3 loop spans 14 amino acids. V lost 4 bases to trimming and J lost 4 bases, with 13 bases between them.

This clonotype was detected many times. The chain joins TRBV7-9 to TRBJ2-1; 8 nucleotides line up with TRBD2. Germline V gives CDR1 SEHNR, CDR2 FQNEAQ (reference sequence). The CDR3 sequence is 16 residues long. With 2 bases clipped from V and 4 bases from J, the junction kept 7 bases outside the gene matches. The CDR3 spells CASSLLPGGTYNEQFF. In DNA form, the CDR3 reads TGTGCCAGCAGCTTACTCCCGGGAGGGACTTACAATGAGCAGTTCTTC. The whole variable domain, filled in from reference TRBV7-9 and TRBJ2-1, reads DTGVSQNPRHKITKRGQNVTFRCDPISEHNRLYWYRQTLGQGPEFLTYFQNEAQLEKSRLLSDRFSAERPKGSFSTLEIQRTEQGDSAMYLCASSLLPGGTYNEQFFGPGTRLTVL.

This clonotype was counted many times. The chain couples TRBV24-1 to TRBJ2-5; the D gene is possibly TRBD2 (7 bases). V lost 3 bases, J lost 0 bases, and 16 bases lay in between. This CDR3 comprises 17 residues. Per the germline V gene, CDR1 is KGHDR and CDR2 is SFDVKD. The CDR3 DNA is TGTGCCACCAGTGATGTTCGCGGGGGCCGACACCAAGAGACCCAGTACTTC. It encodes CATSDVRGGRHQETQYF.

The gene calls are TRBV28 and TRBJ1-1, with 7 bases identical to TRBD1. CDR1 is MDHEN and CDR2 is SYDVKM in the germline V gene. The CDR3 has 13 amino acids. V lost 3 bases and J lost 4; bases outside the gene matches: 2. The CDR3 loop is CASSFRGRTEAFF. The CDR3 DNA is TGTGCCAGCAGTTTTAGGGGGCGCACTGAAGCTTTCTTT. The variable domain in full, completed from reference TRBV28 and TRBJ1-1, reads DVKVTQSSRYLVKRTGEKVFLECVQDMDHENMFWYRQDPGLGLRLIYFSYDVKMKEKGDIPEGYSVSREKKERFSLILESASTNQTSMYLCASSFRGRTEAFFGQGTRLTVV.

This sequence joins TRBV29-1 and TRBJ2-4; D might be TRBD1 (6 bases). CDR3 length equals 12 residues. Germline loops: CDR1 SQVTM, CDR2 ANQGSEA. V lost 6 bases and J lost 0, with 6 bases in between. The CDR3 here is CSVQGAKNIQYF. As DNA, the CDR3 is TGCAGCGTACAGGGAGCCAAAAACATTCAGTACTTC.

This chain uses TRBV2 with TRBJ2-7, with D perhaps given as TRBD1 or TRBD2 (5 bases each). Between the trimmed V and J ends, which lost 6 bases and 4 bases, there was a span of 16 bases. The CDR3 consists of 14 residues. From germline, CDR1 is SNHLY and CDR2 FYNNEI. The CDR3 coding sequence is TGTGCCAGCAGCCTAACCCCCGGGGCTTACGAGCAGTACTTC. Its protein product is CASSLTPGAYEQYF.

The rearrangement joins TRBV28 to TRBJ2-5; no definite D call. CDR1 and CDR2 (germline): MDHEN, SYDVKM. V lost 5 bases, J lost 2 bases, and 6 bases lay in between. This CDR3 region has 12 residues. This chain's CDR3 is CASSTIQETQYF. Here the CDR3 DNA reads TGTGCCAGCAGTACCATACAAGAGACCCAGTACTTC.